Reported below is one T cell receptor (beta chain). This clonotype appeared many times. Its target antigen remains unknown. There are no base qualities to consult, and no much larger clone falls within one base. The entry originates in a study of neurological immune-mediated disorders (dated by TCRdb to the late 2010s). Broadly, across the study: Among the 34 multiple sclerosis patients, relapsing-remitting MS was present in around 31 and secondary progressive MS was present in 3. Of the 60 to 70 subjects in the cohort, around 15 were HAM/TSP patients, some 35 were multiple sclerosis patients, and approximately 20 were healthy controls. Peripheral blood TCR-beta repertoires from HTLV-I-associated myelopathy (HAM/TSP) patients, multiple sclerosis patients and healthy controls were compared by UMI-based sequencing. Longitudinal samples, technical triplicates and paired sorted CD4+ and CD8+ T-cell subsets, alongside PBMC samples, were included among the approximately 110 TCR-beta libraries. The full study reports these points: TCR clonal expansion was highest in HAM/TSP patients and lowest in MS patients, with MS patients falling below even healthy controls. The MS cluster showed no association with clinical or MRI features, and the authors stated that larger cohorts are needed. In a phylogenetic analysis, the repertoires of 18 out of 34 MS patients fell into a single cluster of related CDR3 sequences, pointing to a possible signature at the repertoire level. No identical CDR3 amino acid sequences were shared among expanded clones across subjects, suggesting private TCR-beta repertoires in all groups.

To synthesize cDNA, template-switch 5'RACE was performed with a primer carrying a 10-nucleotide random unique molecular identifier so that each TCR transcript was tagged. Each sequencing run produced over 160 million TCR-beta sequences covering 15-18 subjects. The RNeasy kit was used to extract total RNA. The KAPA Real-time Library Amplification kit was used to amplify TCR-beta VDJ regions with primers for the TCR constant region and the 5'RACE anchor. Sample indexes and Illumina adaptors were added in a first PCR, after which library yield was increased in a second PCR. After Ampure bead purification, the roughly 650 bp TCR product was size-selected on a 2% E-gel SizeSelection system. Before pooling, libraries had their quality checked on a Bioanalyzer, their concentration measured with Qubit, and their quantity determined with the Kapa Library Quantification kit. An Illumina HiSeq 2500 was used to sequence the libraries paired-end at 2 x 150 bp. To increase sequence diversity, roughly 24-30% phiX was spiked into each library pool. Under the source paper's analysis protocol: The quality-filtered reads were processed with the UMI-based MiGEC pipeline, whose error correction step removed more than 80% of the raw TCR sequences. VDJ genes were aligned to IMGT germline references, and each clonotype was defined by a unique CDR3 amino acid sequence together with V-J genes. Clonal expansion, Shannon diversity and CDR3 relatedness (CalcPairwiseDistances, ClusterSamples) were evaluated with VDJtools, and phylogenetic trees were built with CLCbio workbench. Expanded clones were defined as having at least 8 unique UMIs, based on coefficient-of-variation modelling across technical triplicates. TCRdb reprocessing: public reads trimmed at Q25 with fastp, clones called with MiXCR, in-frame beta chains kept. Duplicate CDR3 protein sequences are folded into a single record with the most common DNA and genes. The V and J calls reflect TCRdb's pipeline rather than the authors' work. This sample holds under 70,000 distinct CDR3 sequences; 3% to 4% were observed only once. Roughly 6.6% of the sample rests with the top ten.

Looking up the germline V gene (reference sequence) yields CDR1 DFQATT and CDR2 SNEGSKA. The junction shows trimming of 0 bases on V and 4 bases on J, plus 18 bases between the germline ends. The CDR3 has 16 amino acids, counting the end cysteine and phenylalanine. The only DNA kept is the CDR3, 48 bases in frame from the first base. For unsorted PBMC libraries, 2 million PBMCs were used after storage in RNAlater at -80 degrees C until RNA extraction. Multiple sclerosis patients were enrolled in a US clinical protocol under which disease progression was evaluated by magnetic resonance imaging. Peripheral blood was subjected to Ficoll-Hypaque density gradient centrifugation to isolate PBMCs, which were then cryopreserved in liquid nitrogen.

The rearranged chain carries TRBV20-1 and TRBJ1-1; matching of 5 bases hints at TRBD1 as the D gene. The TCR originated in a woman in her fifties or sixties with multiple sclerosis. The sample taken for sequencing was PBMCs. The CDR3 reads CSARDKARTRFTEAFF. The DNA is as follows: TGCAGTGCTAGAGATAAGGCCCGGACACGCTTCACTGAAGCTTTCTTT.